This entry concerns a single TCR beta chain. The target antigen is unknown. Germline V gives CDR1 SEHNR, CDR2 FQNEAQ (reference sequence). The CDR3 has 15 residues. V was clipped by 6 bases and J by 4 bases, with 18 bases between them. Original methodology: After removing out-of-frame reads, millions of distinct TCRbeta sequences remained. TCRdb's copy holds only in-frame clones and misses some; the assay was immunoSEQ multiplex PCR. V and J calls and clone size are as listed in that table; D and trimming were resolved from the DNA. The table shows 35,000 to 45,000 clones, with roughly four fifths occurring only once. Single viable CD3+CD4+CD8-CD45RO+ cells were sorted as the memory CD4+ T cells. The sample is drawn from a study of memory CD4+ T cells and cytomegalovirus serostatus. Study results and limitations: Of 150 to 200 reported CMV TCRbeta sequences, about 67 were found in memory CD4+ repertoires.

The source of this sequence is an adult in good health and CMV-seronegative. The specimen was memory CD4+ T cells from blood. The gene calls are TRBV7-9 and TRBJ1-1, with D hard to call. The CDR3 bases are TGTGCCAGCAGTGACGCCTTGAGAGGAATCACTGAAGCTTTCTTT. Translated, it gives CASSDALRGITEAFF.